This T cell receptor beta chain was sequenced for a study of beta chain features in type 1 diabetes. Study overall: There was similarity between patients and healthy donors in age, gender and cell yields. General study points: cDNA-based reads could over-represent cells with high TCR expression. In all four CD4+ subsets, TCRB CDR3 length was significantly, moderately reduced in type 1 diabetes. Junctions at VDJ sites from type 1 diabetes patients had fewer insertions and more deletions.

Concerning this clone: Its cognate antigen is unknown.

All of the isolated RNA was reverse transcribed, so expressed TCRB transcripts were sequenced. Profiled with immunoSEQ multiplex PCR; TCRdb holds only in-frame clones, not every one. The sample shows some 250,000 clones, 9.5% to 13% of them seen only once. This CDR3 is built from 12 residues. V lost 3 bases to trimming and J lost 6 bases; unmatched junction nucleotides: 2. Germline V gene data show CDR1 as SGHNT and CDR2 as YYREEE (reference sequence). Purity of each sorted population was above 95%. The specimen was naive CD4+ T cells from blood. The chain has TRBV5-4 and TRBJ1-2, with 7 bases that match TRBD1. The source of this sequence is a man under 40 with type 1 diabetes. The CDR3 region is CASSSGQNGYTF. The CDR3 DNA is TGTGCCAGCAGCTCGGGACAGAATGGCTACACCTTC.